One sample yielded the 23 T cell receptor beta chains listed below, sequenced in a study of technical replicates of blood from a handful of donors. Some clones are missing from TCRdb's copy, which holds only in-frame ones; the method was immunoSEQ multiplex PCR. The sample lists 91,000 or so clones; about 95% were seen once. Sequencing was done on a sample of T cells isolated from PBMCs. Receptors were obtained from a human donor in good health.

The V call is TRBV6-1, the J call TRBJ2-7; 11 nucleotides align to TRBD1. Trimming removed 0 bases from V and 0 bases from J; junction bases left unmatched: 4. This CDR3 is 17 amino acids long. Germline loops: CDR1 MNHNS, CDR2 SASEGT. The chain's CDR3 is CASSEARDRGSSYEQYF. The CDR3 DNA is TGTGCCAGCAGTGAAGCTCGGGACAGGGGGAGCTCCTACGAGCAGTACTTC.

The chain couples TRBV5-1 to TRBJ2-7, with 9 bases identical to TRBD2. This CDR3 is 16 amino acids long. From germline, CDR1 is SGHRS and CDR2 YFSETQ. With 1 base clipped from V and 1 base from J, the junction kept 6 bases outside the gene matches. CDR3 loop: CASSLWLAGKSYEQYF. In DNA, the CDR3 is TGCGCCAGCAGCTTGTGGCTAGCGGGAAAGTCCTACGAGCAGTACTTC.

The chain is built from TRBV4-1 and TRBJ1-4, with 9 bases identical to TRBD1. The ends lost 1 base at V and 11 bases at J; junction bases unmatched: 14. The CDR3 length is 17 residues. Germline-derived CDR1 and CDR2 are MGHRA and YSYEKL. CDR3 DNA sequence: TGCGCCAGCAGCCAAGTCATTGTCGGACAGGGGCATCGGAAACTGTTTTTT. Encoded protein: CASSQVIVGQGHRKLFF.

The gene calls are TRBV7-9 and TRBJ2-3; TRBD2 matches 14 bases. CDR1 and CDR2 from the germline V gene are SEHNR and FQNEAQ (reference sequence). This CDR3 contains 18 residues. Trimming took 5 bases from V and 0 from J; bases not matched to a gene: 7. Here the CDR3 DNA reads TGTGCCAGCAGCCCAGGGACTAGCGGGAGCCTTAGCACAGATACGCAGTATTTT. It codes for CASSPGTSGSLSTDTQYF.

J is TRBJ1-1 and V is TRBV7-9; D is undetermined. The germline V gene has CDR1 SEHNR and CDR2 FQNEAQ (reference sequence). The CDR3 is 13 residues long. Deletions cut 0 bases from V and 8 bases from J, with 10 bases between. CDR3 residues: CASSLAHSQEAFF. DNA for the CDR3: TGTGCCAGCAGCTTAGCGCACAGCCAAGAAGCTTTCTTT.

The rearrangement uses TRBV7-9 and TRBJ2-5; D gene uncertain. CDR3 length: 16 amino acids. The V end was cut by 5 bases, the J end by 5 bases, with 21 bases between. Looked up from germline, CDR1 is SEHNR and CDR2 is FQNEAQ (reference sequence). The CDR3 DNA follows: TGTGCCAGCAGCCTTCCGCCCTACAAACTACGGGAGACCCAGTACTTC. It is translated as CASSLPPYKLRETQYF.

This clone was observed once. This chain joins TRBV11-3 and TRBJ1-6; D unresolved. The germline V and J ends were trimmed by 3 bases and 0 bases, with 9 bases remaining between them. The CDR3 is 16 residues long. Germline lookup yields CDR1 SGHNT and CDR2 YENEEA. The CDR3 is CASSLGFSSYNSPLHF. CDR3 coding DNA: TGTGCCAGCAGCTTGGGCTTCAGCTCCTATAATTCACCCCTCCACTTT.

V usage is TRBV30 and J usage is TRBJ2-5; a possible D gene is TRBD1 (6 bases). The germline gives CDR1 GTSNPN, CDR2 SVGIG (reference sequence). This CDR3 has 12 amino acids. Trimming removed 3 bases at V and 9 bases at J, with 14 bases between. The CDR3 coding sequence is TGTGCCTGGAGCCCTCAAAGGGGGTCCCAGTACTTC. Translating it yields CAWSPQRGSQYF.

The chain carries TRBV5-1 and TRBJ2-5; 9 bases map to TRBD1. Trimming removed 4 bases from V and 5 bases from J; junction bases left unmatched: 9. Germline V gene lookup returns CDR1 SGHRS and CDR2 YFSETQ. The length of the CDR3 is 15 residues. The CDR3 nucleotides read TGCGCCAGCAGCGTACCGGGACAGGGTTATGAGACCCAGTACTTC. It is translated as CASSVPGQGYETQYF. The entire variable domain, with the rest obtained from reference TRBV5-1 and TRBJ2-5, is as follows: KAGVTQTPRYLIKTRGQQVTLSCSPISGHRSVSWYQQTPGQGLQFLFEYFSETQRNKGNFPGRFSGRQFSNSRSEMNVSTLELGDSALYLCASSVPGQGYETQYFGPGTRLLVL.

This clone was observed once. The J gene is TRBJ1-5, the V gene TRBV6-6; D remains ambiguous. Germline V gene lookup returns CDR1 MNHNY and CDR2 SVGAGI (reference sequence). The CDR3 length is 14 residues. The V end was cut by 0 bases, the J end by 4 bases, with 7 bases between. The CDR3 is CASSYSSPNQPQHF. CDR3 sequence (DNA): TGTGCCAGCAGTTACTCATCCCCGAATCAGCCCCAGCATTTT.

The chain links TRBV5-8 to TRBJ1-3; D ambiguous. The V gene lost 4 bases and the J gene lost 0 bases, with 17 bases spanning the gap. The CDR3 has 17 residues. Germline values: CDR1 SGHTS, CDR2 YDEGEE. The CDR3, as DNA: TGTGCCAGCAGCCCTATTAGGACCGGGAGCTCTGGAAACACCATATATTTT. Translated, it gives CASSPIRTGSSGNTIYF.

V gene TRBV5-6 combines with J gene TRBJ2-4; D gene uncertain. The CDR3 extends over 16 amino acids. Germline CDR1 reads SGHDT; CDR2 reads YYEEEE. V gave up 4 bases and J gave up 0 bases, with 14 bases separating them. The CDR3 coding sequence is TGTGCCAGCAGCGAAACTGGGCGAATAGCCAAAAACATTCAGTACTTC. This encodes CASSETGRIAKNIQYF.

The chain recombines TRBV7-9 with TRBJ2-3; D not resolved. Germline V gene sequence: CDR1 SEHNR, CDR2 FQNEAQ (reference sequence). The ends were cut back, 3 bases at V and 3 bases at J, with 25 bases in the middle. The length of the CDR3 is 19 residues. The CDR3 spells CASSLAINWVEIGTDTQYF. The CDR3 bases are TGTGCCAGCAGCTTGGCGATAAACTGGGTGGAGATCGGTACAGATACGCAGTATTTT.

The chain employs TRBV9 and TRBJ2-1, with no clear D. Germline V gene lookup returns CDR1 SGDLS and CDR2 YYNGEE. V gave up 3 bases and J gave up 3 bases, with 10 bases separating them. CDR3 length: 14 amino acids. The CDR3 sequence is CASSAFGDYNEQFF. Here the CDR3 DNA reads TGTGCCAGCAGCGCCTTCGGTGACTACAATGAGCAGTTCTTC.

CDR3 sequence: CASSELAGGPSETQYF. The CDR3 DNA reads as TGTGCCAGCAGTGAGCTAGCGGGGGGGCCCTCGGAGACCCAGTACTTC. The V gene is TRBV2, the J gene TRBJ2-5, with TRBD2 matching 12 bases. The CDR3 totals 16 residues. Germline CDR1 is SNHLY and CDR2 is FYNNEI. V lost 3 bases to trimming and J lost 5 bases; unmatched junction nucleotides: 7. The entire variable domain, with the rest obtained from reference TRBV2 and TRBJ2-5, is as follows: EPEVTQTPSHQVTQMGQEVILRCVPISNHLYFYWYRQILGQKVEFLVSFYNNEISEKSEIFDDQFSVERPDGSNFTLKIRSTKLEDSAMYFCASSELAGGPSETQYFGPGTRLLVL.

This chain connects TRBV7-9 to TRBJ1-3, with TRBD1 as a possible D gene (6 bases). Trimming pared 0 bases from V and 2 bases from J, leaving 8 bases between. Per germline, CDR1 SEHNR and CDR2 FQNEAQ (reference sequence). The CDR3 spans 15 residues. The CDR3 loop reads CASSLARGTGNTIYF. The CDR3, as DNA: TGTGCCAGCAGCTTAGCCAGGGGAACTGGAAACACCATATATTTT.

V usage is TRBV28 and J usage is TRBJ1-1; D uncertain. With 10 bases removed from V and 0 bases from J, the gap between germline ends came to 6 bases. Germline assignment: CDR1 MDHEN and CDR2 SYDVKM. The CDR3 covers 11 residues. The CDR3 reads CATQMNTEAFF. CDR3 nucleotides: TGTGCCACACAGATGAACACTGAAGCTTTCTTT.

The J gene is TRBJ2-7, the V gene TRBV11-2, with TRBD1 identical over 10 bases. The CDR3 has 16 residues. The V gene end was trimmed by 3 bases and the J gene end by 2 bases; junction bases not matched to a gene: 7. Per germline, CDR1 SGHAT and CDR2 FQNNGV. This CDR3 is CASSFWTGGFTYEQYF. CDR3 nucleotides: TGTGCCAGCAGCTTTTGGACAGGGGGATTCACCTACGAGCAGTACTTC. The full variable domain, with the rest looked up from reference TRBV11-2 and TRBJ2-7, is EAGVAQSPRYKIIEKRQSVAFWCNPISGHATLYWYQQILGQGPKLLIQFQNNGVVDDSQLPKDRFSAERLKGVDSTLKIQPAKLEDSAVYLCASSFWTGGFTYEQYFGPGTRLTVT.

This sequence joins TRBV29-1 and TRBJ1-5; D is unresolved. CDR1 is SQVTM and CDR2 is ANQGSEA in the germline V gene. CDR3 length: 12 amino acids. Between the trimmed V and J ends, which lost 4 bases and 0 bases, there was a span of 4 bases. The CDR3: CSVGASNQPQHF. The CDR3 DNA reads as TGCAGCGTTGGGGCTAGCAATCAGCCCCAGCATTTT.

V and J are TRBV9 and TRBJ1-1; 7 nucleotides line up with TRBD1. The germline V gene encodes CDR1 SGDLS and CDR2 YYNGEE. The V segment lost 3 bases and the J segment 4 bases; nucleotides outside the gene matches: 6. The CDR3 covers 14 residues. Here the CDR3 reads CASSGTGVGTEAFF. Here the CDR3 DNA reads TGTGCCAGCAGCGGAACAGGGGTGGGCACTGAAGCTTTCTTT. Looking up the rest from reference TRBV9 and TRBJ1-1 gives the full variable domain: DSGVTQTPKHLITATGQRVTLRCSPRSGDLSVYWYQQSLDQGLQFLIQYYNGEERAKGNILERFSAQQFPDLHSELNLSSLELGDSALYFCASSGTGVGTEAFFGQGTRLTVV.

V is TRBV10-2 and J is TRBJ2-3; 14 bases fit TRBD2. Germline trimming cut 5 bases from V and 3 bases from J; bases unmatched to any gene: 4. Germline V CDR1 and CDR2: WSHSY, SAAADI. The CDR3 has 16 residues. In DNA, the CDR3 is TGCGCCAGCAGTCAGACTAGCGGGGGGGCGACAGATACGCAGTATTTT. Its translation: CASSQTSGGATDTQYF.

This chain links TRBV19 with TRBJ2-1; 7 bases line up with TRBD2. Trimming at V came to 4 bases and at J to 6 bases, leaving 6 bases not matched to a gene. The CDR3 sequence is 14 residues long. The germline gives CDR1 LNHDA, CDR2 SQIVND (reference sequence). The CDR3 spells CASSRLAGSNEQFF. CDR3 nucleotide sequence: TGTGCCAGTAGTAGACTAGCCGGTTCCAATGAGCAGTTCTTC.

This clone was picked up one time. This chain uses TRBV2 with TRBJ2-3; possible D gene TRBD2, 6 bases. The ends were cut back, 4 bases at V and 5 bases at J, with 13 bases in the middle. The CDR3 consists of 14 residues. Germline values: CDR1 SNHLY, CDR2 FYNNEI. CDR3 bases: TGTGCCAGCAGTGGACTAGATGTTGTAGATACGCAGTATTTT. This encodes CASSGLDVVDTQYF.